Presented here are 21 T cell receptor beta chains from one specimen sequenced in a study of blood T cell repertoires in COVID-19 (dated by TCRdb to 2018 to 2021). Library method: the immunoSEQ multiplex PCR assay. As stored in TCRdb, this immuneACCESS dataset retains in-frame rearrangements with V and J assigned. A fraction of the clones does not appear; measured against another copy, unresolved V genes explain less than half of the discrepancy, and the remainder lacks a known reason. In this sample the table shows 160,000 or so clones, approximately 81% of which occur a single time. In total, the top ten clones hold about 5.8% of the sample. Material for sequencing was peripheral blood. The source is a woman aged 50 to 65 with COVID-19, enrolled during active disease.

The chain carries TRBV10-3 and TRBJ2-1, with D perhaps matching TRBD1 (6 bases). CDR1 and CDR2 (germline): ENHRY, SYGVKD. The CDR3 runs to 14 residues. V lost 5 bases and J lost 5, with 13 bases in between. The CDR3 DNA reads TGTGCCATCAGTAGCTCAGGACAGAACAATGAGCAGTTCTTC. This encodes CAISSSGQNNEQFF.

The chain combines TRBV7-9 with TRBJ1-5; D is unresolved. This CDR3 region has 15 residues. The germline V gene has CDR1 SEHNR and CDR2 FQNEAQ (reference sequence). V lost 5 bases and J lost 0, with 11 bases in between. This CDR3 reads CASSQAGYSNQPQHF. The CDR3 DNA reads TGTGCCAGCAGCCAAGCGGGATATAGCAATCAGCCCCAGCATTTT. Looking up the rest from reference TRBV7-9 and TRBJ1-5 gives the full variable domain: DTGVSQNPRHKITKRGQNVTFRCDPISEHNRLYWYRQTLGQGPEFLTYFQNEAQLEKSRLLSDRFSAERPKGSFSTLEIQRTEQGDSAMYLCASSQAGYSNQPQHFGDGTRLSIL.

The gene calls are TRBV7-2 and TRBJ1-4, with 7 nucleotides matching TRBD1. The CDR3 extends over 15 amino acids. Looked up from germline, CDR1 is SGHTA and CDR2 is FQGNSA. V shed 2 bases and J 4 bases; nucleotides not matched to a gene: 4. The chain's CDR3 is CASSLNPGGNEKLFF. DNA of the CDR3: TGTGCCAGCAGCTTAAATCCAGGGGGTAATGAAAAACTGTTTTTT.

The chain employs TRBV29-1 and TRBJ2-7, with D maybe TRBD2 (5 bases). The CDR3 has 13 residues. The germline V gene encodes CDR1 SQVTM and CDR2 ANQGSEA. The germline V and J ends were trimmed by 7 bases and 0 bases, with 13 bases remaining between them. For the CDR3, the DNA is TGCAGCGCTCAGGACTTAACCTCCTACGAGCAGTACTTC. Translated, it gives CSAQDLTSYEQYF.

The chain recombines TRBV14 with TRBJ2-1; 14 nucleotides line up with TRBD2. CDR3 length: 15 residues. Germline lookup yields CDR1 SGHDN and CDR2 FVKESK. J lost 9 bases, V lost 4 bases, and 5 bases had no gene match. The DNA for the CDR3 is TGTGCCAGCAGCCTGGGACTAGCGGGGGTTTTTGAGCAGTTCTTC. This gives the protein CASSLGLAGVFEQFF.

This chain connects TRBV7-6 to TRBJ2-6; D is undetermined. The CDR3 is 15 amino acids. With 1 base removed from V and 0 bases from J, the gap between germline ends came to 4 bases. Germline values: CDR1 SGHVS, CDR2 FNYEAQ. The CDR3 region has the DNA TGTGCCAGCAGCTTAGGAGACTCTGGGGCCAACGTCCTGACTTTC. Its translation: CASSLGDSGANVLTF.

The chain combines TRBV5-1 with TRBJ2-1, with 9 bases that match TRBD1. After removal of 3 bases from V and 6 bases from J, the junction contained 1 base not matched to a gene. Germline V CDR1 and CDR2: SGHRS, YFSETQ. CDR3 length equals 13 residues. The CDR3 region is CASSWDRANEQFF. DNA of the CDR3: TGCGCCAGCAGCTGGGACAGGGCCAATGAGCAGTTCTTC. Based on the CDR3 plus reference TRBV5-1 and TRBJ2-1, the full variable domain is KAGVTQTPRYLIKTRGQQVTLSCSPISGHRSVSWYQQTPGQGLQFLFEYFSETQRNKGNFPGRFSGRQFSNSRSEMNVSTLELGDSALYLCASSWDRANEQFFGPGTRLTVL.

This clone showed up just a few times. The chain joins TRBV5-4 to TRBJ1-3; TRBD1 matches at 9 bases. J was trimmed by 1 base and V by 0 bases; bases with no gene match: 5. The germline V gene has CDR1 SGHNT and CDR2 YYREEE (reference sequence). The CDR3 covers 17 residues. CDR3 in amino acids: CASSLGDRVGSGNTIYF. In DNA, the CDR3 is TGTGCCAGCAGCTTGGGGGACAGGGTGGGGTCTGGAAACACCATATATTTT.

This clone was found many times. The rearrangement joins TRBV5-4 to TRBJ1-5; 10 nucleotides agree with TRBD1. The CDR3 is 14 residues long. V gave up 4 bases and J gave up 8 bases; unmatched junction bases: 6. The V gene's germline CDR1 is SGHNT and CDR2 YYREEE (reference sequence). The CDR3 nucleotides read TGTGCCAGCAGCCGACAGGGGGCTGACGAGCCCCAGCATTTT. Protein: CASSRQGADEPQHF. The whole variable domain, filled in from reference TRBV5-4 and TRBJ1-5, reads ETGVTQSPTHLIKTRGQQVTLRCSSQSGHNTVSWYQQALGQGPQFIFQYYREEENGRGNFPPRFSGLQFPNYSSELNVNALELDDSALYLCASSRQGADEPQHFGDGTRLSIL.

The rearrangement links TRBV27 to TRBJ2-6; D is undetermined. Deletions cut 6 bases from V and 0 bases from J, with 15 bases between. The CDR3 length is 17 residues. Germline values: CDR1 MNHEY, CDR2 SMNVEV (reference sequence). CDR3 nucleotides: TGTGCCAGCAGCCCACTCGTCGGCGGCTCTGGGGCCAACGTCCTGACTTTC. The encoded protein is CASSPLVGGSGANVLTF.

V gene TRBV9 combines with J gene TRBJ2-1; TRBD1 matches 9 bases. The junction had 15 bases not matched to a gene; V was cut back by 4 bases and J by 10 bases. Germline V CDR1 and CDR2: SGDLS, YYNGEE. CDR3 length: 16 amino acids. This chain's CDR3 is CASSPTYGDRVHEQFF. CDR3 nucleotides: TGTGCCAGCAGCCCGACCTATGGGGACAGGGTACACGAGCAGTTCTTC.

This clone was observed once. Written as DNA, the CDR3 is TGTGCCAGTAGTCCCTCGGGGAGCTCCTACGAGCAGTACTTC. This translates into CASSPSGSSYEQYF. The chain uses TRBV19 and TRBJ2-7; the D gene is possibly TRBD2 (5 bases). Germline assignment: CDR1 LNHDA and CDR2 SQIVND (reference sequence). Trimming left V 5 bases short and J 0 bases short, with 11 bases between. The CDR3 consists of 14 residues. Combining the CDR3 with reference TRBV19 and TRBJ2-7 gives the whole variable domain DGGITQSPKYLFRKEGQNVTLSCEQNLNHDAMYWYRQDPGQGLRLIYYSQIVNDFQKGDIAEGYSVSREKKESFPLTVTSAQKNPTAFYLCASSPSGSSYEQYFGPGTRLTVT.

The gene calls are TRBV2 and TRBJ1-5, with TRBD1 identical over 9 bases. The CDR3 extends over 15 amino acids. Germline trimming cut 6 bases from V and 1 base from J; bases unmatched to any gene: 4. Looked up from germline, CDR1 is SNHLY and CDR2 is FYNNEI. The CDR3 coding sequence is TGTGCCAGCAGCCAACAGGGGGCAAGCAATCAGCCCCAGCATTTT. This translates into CASSQQGASNQPQHF.

V gene TRBV30 combines with J gene TRBJ2-2; D is perhaps TRBD2 (5 bases). CDR1 is GTSNPN, CDR2 SVGIG, per germline (reference sequence). The CDR3 is made up of 14 amino acids. Trimming shortened V by 0 bases and J by 5 bases, and 10 bases separated the two germline ends. The CDR3 here is CAWSVQAATGELFF. For the CDR3, the DNA is TGTGCCTGGAGTGTACAAGCGGCAACCGGGGAGCTGTTTTTT.

This chain uses TRBV5-1 with TRBJ1-4, with 8 bases fitting TRBD1. The germline gives CDR1 SGHRS, CDR2 YFSETQ. Unmatched junction bases numbered 6, after V lost 4 bases and J lost 7 bases. This CDR3 spans 14 amino acids. CDR3 residues: CASSPQGAREKLFF. Here the CDR3 DNA reads TGCGCCAGCAGCCCTCAGGGGGCACGTGAAAAACTGTTTTTT. Together with reference TRBV5-1 and TRBJ1-4, the CDR3 gives the full variable domain: KAGVTQTPRYLIKTRGQQVTLSCSPISGHRSVSWYQQTPGQGLQFLFEYFSETQRNKGNFPGRFSGRQFSNSRSEMNVSTLELGDSALYLCASSPQGAREKLFFGSGTQLSVL.

The chain has TRBV5-4 and TRBJ2-3; 7 bases line up with TRBD2. Per germline, CDR1 SGHNT and CDR2 YYREEE (reference sequence). J gave up 0 bases and V 7 bases, and 8 bases lay outside the gene matches. This CDR3 is built from 15 residues. CDR3 loop: CASAPGGTSTDTQYF. The CDR3 bases are TGTGCCAGCGCCCCGGGGGGAACTAGCACAGATACGCAGTATTTT.

This rearrangement joins TRBV5-1 to TRBJ2-7, with 9 bases identical to TRBD2. Germline V lookup: CDR1 SGHRS, CDR2 YFSETQ. V lost 4 bases and J lost 1; bases outside the gene matches: 15. CDR3 length: 18 amino acids. The CDR3, as DNA: TGCGCCAGCAGCCCGCCAATTTGGGAGCGGGGGGCATCCTACGAGCAGTACTTC. Residues: CASSPPIWERGASYEQYF.

The chain combines TRBV29-1 with TRBJ2-7; TRBD1 matches at 9 bases. Germline V gives CDR1 SQVTM, CDR2 ANQGSEA. The CDR3 runs to 13 residues. The V segment lost 4 bases and the J segment 2 bases; nucleotides outside the gene matches: 3. As DNA, the CDR3 is TGCAGCGTTGGACGACAGGGGGCCTACGAGCAGTACTTC. This codes for CSVGRQGAYEQYF.

This chain links TRBV4-3 with TRBJ2-3, with 9 positions matching TRBD1. The CDR3 contains 16 residues. Germline CDR1 reads LGHNA; CDR2 reads YSLEER. The V segment lost 1 base and the J segment 5 bases; nucleotides outside the gene matches: 7. CDR3 region: CASSQGSGQGKDTQYF. CDR3 nucleotides: TGCGCCAGCAGCCAAGGCTCTGGACAGGGGAAAGATACGCAGTATTTT.

This clone was counted once. V usage is TRBV7-9 and J usage is TRBJ1-2; D remains ambiguous. The germline V gene has CDR1 SEHNR and CDR2 FQNEAQ (reference sequence). Trimming took 1 base from V and 7 from J, leaving 10 bases between them. The CDR3 has 13 amino acids. CDR3 sequence reads: CASSLDTGSGYTF. The CDR3, as DNA: TGTGCCAGCAGCTTAGATACGGGGTCTGGCTACACCTTC. The complete variable domain, with remaining parts taken from reference TRBV7-9 and TRBJ1-2, reads DTGVSQNPRHKITKRGQNVTFRCDPISEHNRLYWYRQTLGQGPEFLTYFQNEAQLEKSRLLSDRFSAERPKGSFSTLEIQRTEQGDSAMYLCASSLDTGSGYTFGSGTRLTVV.

The chain recombines TRBV6-5 with TRBJ2-2, with 8 bases lining up with TRBD2. The CDR3 consists of 14 residues. CDR1 is MNHEY and CDR2 is SVGAGI in the germline V gene. The junction had 9 bases not matched to a gene; V was cut back by 8 bases and J by 7 bases. Here the CDR3 reads CASRHPGGVGELFF. In DNA form, the CDR3 reads TGTGCCAGCCGGCACCCGGGGGGGGTCGGGGAGCTGTTTTTT.